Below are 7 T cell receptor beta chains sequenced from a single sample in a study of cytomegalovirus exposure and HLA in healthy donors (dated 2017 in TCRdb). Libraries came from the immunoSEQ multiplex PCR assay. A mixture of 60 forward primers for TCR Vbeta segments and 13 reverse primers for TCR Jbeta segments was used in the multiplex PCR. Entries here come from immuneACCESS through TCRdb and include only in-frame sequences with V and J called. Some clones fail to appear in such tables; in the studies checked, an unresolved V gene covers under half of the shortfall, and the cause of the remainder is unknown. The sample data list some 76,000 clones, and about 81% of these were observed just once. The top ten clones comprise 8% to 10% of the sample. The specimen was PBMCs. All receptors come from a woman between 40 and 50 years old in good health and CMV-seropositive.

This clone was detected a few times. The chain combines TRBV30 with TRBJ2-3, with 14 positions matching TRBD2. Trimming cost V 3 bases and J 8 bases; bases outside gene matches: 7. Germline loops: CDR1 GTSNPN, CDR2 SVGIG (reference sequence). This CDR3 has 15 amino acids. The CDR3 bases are TGTGCCTGGAGGGGACTAGCGGGGGCCGGGGGTACGCAGTATTTT. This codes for CAWRGLAGAGGTQYF.

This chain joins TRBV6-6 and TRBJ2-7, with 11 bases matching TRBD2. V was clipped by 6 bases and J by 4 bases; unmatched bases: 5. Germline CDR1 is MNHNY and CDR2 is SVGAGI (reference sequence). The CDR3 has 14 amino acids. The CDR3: CASRTSGGEYEQYF. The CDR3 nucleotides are TGTGCCAGCAGAACTAGCGGGGGAGAGTACGAGCAGTACTTC.

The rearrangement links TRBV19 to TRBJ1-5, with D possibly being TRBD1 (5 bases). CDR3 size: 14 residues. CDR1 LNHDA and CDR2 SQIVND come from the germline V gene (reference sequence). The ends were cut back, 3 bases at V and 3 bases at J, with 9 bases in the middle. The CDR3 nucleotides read TGTGCCAGTAGTATCGGGGGAAACAATCAGCCCCAGCATTTT. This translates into CASSIGGNNQPQHF.

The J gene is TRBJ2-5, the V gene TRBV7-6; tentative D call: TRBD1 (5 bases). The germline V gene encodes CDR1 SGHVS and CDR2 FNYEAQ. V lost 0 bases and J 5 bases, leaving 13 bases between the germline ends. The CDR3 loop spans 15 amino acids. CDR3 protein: CASSLARQGEETQYF. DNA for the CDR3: TGTGCCAGCAGCTTAGCTAGGCAGGGTGAGGAGACCCAGTACTTC.

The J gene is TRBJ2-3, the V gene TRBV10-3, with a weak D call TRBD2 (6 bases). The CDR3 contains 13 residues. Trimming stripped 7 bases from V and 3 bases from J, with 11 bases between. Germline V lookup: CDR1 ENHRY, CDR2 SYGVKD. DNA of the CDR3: TGTGCCATCAAGGCTCGGGGGACAGATACGCAGTATTTT. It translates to CAIKARGTDTQYF.

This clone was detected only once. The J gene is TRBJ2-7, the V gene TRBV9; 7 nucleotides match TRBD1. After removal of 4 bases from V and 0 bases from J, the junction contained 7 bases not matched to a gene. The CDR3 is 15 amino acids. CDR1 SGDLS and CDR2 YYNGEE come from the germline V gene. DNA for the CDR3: TGTGCCAGCAGCCCCGGACAGGCCCTCTCCTACGAGCAGTACTTC. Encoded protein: CASSPGQALSYEQYF.

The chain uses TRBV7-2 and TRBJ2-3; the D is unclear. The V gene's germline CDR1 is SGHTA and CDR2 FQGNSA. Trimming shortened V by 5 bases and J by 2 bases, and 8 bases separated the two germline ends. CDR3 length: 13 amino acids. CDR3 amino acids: CASSPTVTDTQYF. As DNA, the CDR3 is TGTGCCAGCAGCCCTACAGTCACAGATACGCAGTATTTT. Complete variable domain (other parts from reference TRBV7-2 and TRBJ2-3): GAGVSQSPSNKVTEKGKDVELRCDPISGHTALYWYRQSLGQGLEFLIYFQGNSAPDKSGLPSDRFSAERTGGSVSTLTIQRTQQEDSAVYLCASSPTVTDTQYFGPGTRLTVL.